This TCR beta chain was found in a study of T cells in Graves' hyperthyroidism and ophthalmopathy. TCR beta CDR3 regions were amplified from RNA transcripts. The primer set for the first-round RT-PCR of the TCR CDR3 was HTBI. TCRdb passed the multiplex PCR reads through MiXCR, listing each CDR3 protein once. This table holds fewer than 700,000 distinct CDR3 sequences, roughly 17% found once. This clonotype was recorded a few times. The CDR3 has 14 amino acids. V gave up 5 bases and J gave up 4 bases, with 11 bases separating them. Looked up from germline, CDR1 is MNHNS and CDR2 is SASEGT. The sequencing sample was made of blood. The source of this sequence is a woman in her twenties or thirties with Graves' hyperthyroidism. The chain joins TRBV6-1 to TRBJ2-2; D remains ambiguous. The CDR3 coding sequence is TGTGCCAGCAGTCCCTCCCCAGGCACCGGGGAGCTGTTTTTT. Translating gives CASSPSPGTGELFF.